These T cell receptor beta chains were read from a single sample in a study of blood T cells in healthy people across ages. One entry per CDR3 protein results from TCRdb running MiXCR on the 5' RACE reads. The sample lists 1.5 million to 2 million distinct CDR3 sequences, 28% occurring once. Sequencing used blood. The receptors originated from a woman younger than 45 in good health. Both conserved end residues are part of each CDR3. A D gene is named only where the DNA matches it firmly. A clone size is listed for some rows: how often the clone was seen (once, few, many), or a class if it is expanded.

J gene: TRBJ1-4; clone size: many; D gene: TRBD1; V gene: TRBV5-1; CDR3 DNA: TGTGCCAGCAGGTCCGGGACAGGGGGGGAAAAACTGTTTTTT; CDR3 protein: CASRSGTGGEKLFF
J gene: TRBJ2-7; clone size: NA; D gene: NA; V gene: TRBV7-9; CDR3 DNA: TGTGCCACCGGGGAAATCGACGAGCAGTACTTC; CDR3 protein: CATGEIDEQYF
J gene: TRBJ2-7; clone size: NA; D gene: TRBD1; V gene: TRBV18; CDR3 DNA: TGTGCCAGCTCACCATCGGACAGGGGCTACAAGCAGTACTTC; CDR3 protein: CASSPSDRGYKQYF
J gene: TRBJ1-2; clone size: few; D gene: NA; V gene: TRBV5-1; CDR3 DNA: TGCGCCAGCAGCTTGGACGCGACGGGCTACACCTTC; CDR3 protein: CASSLDATGYTF
J gene: TRBJ1-2; clone size: NA; D gene: NA; V gene: TRBV6-5; CDR3 DNA: TGTGCCGGCAGATCTCTGTCTGGAGGGGATTACGGCTACACCTTC; CDR3 protein: CAGRSLSGGDYGYTF
J gene: TRBJ2-1; clone size: few; D gene: TRBD2; V gene: TRBV4-3; CDR3 DNA: TGCGCCAGCAGCCACGGGCTAGCGGGAGGGACTGAGCAGTTCTTC; CDR3 protein: CASSHGLAGGTEQFF
J gene: TRBJ2-1; clone size: NA; D gene: NA; V gene: TRBV6-1; CDR3 DNA: TGTGCCAGCAGTGAATCATCTGTAGGTTGGGAGCAGTTCTTC; CDR3 protein: CASSESSVGWEQFF
J gene: TRBJ2-3; clone size: many; D gene: NA; V gene: TRBV9; CDR3 DNA: TGTGCCAGCAGTGTCGACAGTAGCACAGATACGCAGTATTTT; CDR3 protein: CASSVDSSTDTQYF
J gene: TRBJ2-3; clone size: many; D gene: NA; V gene: TRBV29-1; CDR3 DNA: TGCAGCGCTCAACAGGATACGCAGTATTTT; CDR3 protein: CSAQQDTQYF
J gene: TRBJ2-1; clone size: few; D gene: NA; V gene: TRBV12-5; CDR3 DNA: TGTGCTAGTGGTTTGGAGGACTTCAATGAGCAGTTCTTC; CDR3 protein: CASGLEDFNEQFF
J gene: TRBJ1-2; clone size: NA; D gene: TRBD1; V gene: TRBV3-1; CDR3 DNA: TGTGCCAGCAGCCGTCGGGACAGGGGGACCTATGGCTACACCTTC; CDR3 protein: CASSRRDRGTYGYTF
J gene: TRBJ2-2; clone size: many; D gene: TRBD2; V gene: TRBV5-1; CDR3 DNA: TGTGCCAGCAGCTTGGGACTAGCGAACACCGGGGAGCTGTTTTTT; CDR3 protein: CASSLGLANTGELFF
J gene: TRBJ2-1; clone size: many; D gene: TRBD2; V gene: TRBV12-3/TRBV12-4; CDR3 DNA: TGTGCCAGCAGTTTAGTCACTAGCGGGGTTCCGTTCTTC; CDR3 protein: CASSLVTSGVPFF
J gene: TRBJ1-6; clone size: NA; D gene: NA; V gene: TRBV12-3/TRBV12-4; CDR3 DNA: TGTGCCAGCAGTTTTGGGGACCGTAATTCACCCCTCCACTTT; CDR3 protein: CASSFGDRNSPLHF
J gene: TRBJ2-7; clone size: many; D gene: NA; V gene: TRBV12-3/TRBV12-4; CDR3 DNA: TGTGCCAGCGCCAGACAGCTAGGGGCCTACGAGCAGTACTTC; CDR3 protein: CASARQLGAYEQYF
J gene: TRBJ2-1; clone size: NA; D gene: TRBD2; V gene: TRBV5-5; CDR3 DNA: TGTGCCAGCAGCTTGGGACTAGCGGGAGACACCTACAATGAGCGGTTCTTC; CDR3 protein: CASSLGLAGDTYNERFF
J gene: TRBJ2-1; clone size: few; D gene: NA; V gene: TRBV7-2; CDR3 DNA: TGTGCCAGCAGCGAGCAAGGCCCTACTGCGGGTGAGCAGTTCTTC; CDR3 protein: CASSEQGPTAGEQFF
J gene: TRBJ2-3; clone size: NA; D gene: TRBD1; V gene: TRBV28; CDR3 DNA: TGTGCCAGCACTCGGTCCGGGACAGGGCCAGATGCGCGGTATTTT; CDR3 protein: CASTRSGTGPDARYF
J gene: TRBJ2-7; clone size: NA; D gene: NA; V gene: TRBV7-2; CDR3 DNA: TGTGCCAACAGCTTCATTACTACGCGGGTGGGTTACGAGCAGTACTTC; CDR3 protein: CANSFITTRVGYEQYF
J gene: TRBJ2-3; clone size: NA; D gene: NA; V gene: TRBV18; CDR3 DNA: TGTGCCAGCGCCCTATCTCCTAGGGCAGATACGCAGTATTTT; CDR3 protein: CASALSPRADTQYF
J gene: TRBJ2-7; clone size: NA; D gene: NA; V gene: TRBV6-6; CDR3 DNA: TGTGCCAGCAGTTACTCTGGGGACAATTCCTACGAGCAGTACTTC; CDR3 protein: CASSYSGDNSYEQYF
J gene: TRBJ2-3; clone size: once; D gene: NA; V gene: TRBV4-3; CDR3 DNA: TGCGCCAGCAGCCAGCACACGTTTGTACGTACGCAGTATTTT; CDR3 protein: CASSQHTFVRTQYF
J gene: TRBJ2-7; clone size: many; D gene: NA; V gene: TRBV28; CDR3 DNA: TGTGCCAGCAGTTTATCGAATTTCCAGGGGAGGCAGTACTTC; CDR3 protein: CASSLSNFQGRQYF
J gene: TRBJ2-3; clone size: NA; D gene: TRBD2; V gene: TRBV20-1; CDR3 DNA: TGCAGTGCTAGTGCTTTTAGCGGGGGGGTCCTAAAAACAGATACGCAGTATTTT; CDR3 protein: CSASAFSGGVLKTDTQYF
J gene: TRBJ2-7; clone size: many; D gene: NA; V gene: TRBV20-1; CDR3 DNA: TGCAGTGCTAGTAGTCGGCAGGGTATGATGTACGAGCAGTACTTC; CDR3 protein: CSASSRQGMMYEQYF
J gene: TRBJ1-4; clone size: NA; D gene: NA; V gene: TRBV20-1; CDR3 DNA: TGCAGTGCTACCTGGGGAGGGCAGCGGAATGAAAAACTGTTTTTT; CDR3 protein: CSATWGGQRNEKLFF
J gene: TRBJ1-1; clone size: NA; D gene: NA; V gene: TRBV18; CDR3 DNA: TGTGCCAGCTCTCCGGGAGCCAGTGAAGCTTCCTTT; CDR3 protein: CASSPGASEASF
J gene: TRBJ1-2; clone size: few; D gene: NA; V gene: TRBV6-4; CDR3 DNA: TGTGCCAGCAGTGCAACCAGGGGCGGTGGCTACACCTTC; CDR3 protein: CASSATRGGGYTF
J gene: TRBJ1-2; clone size: many; D gene: TRBD1; V gene: TRBV28; CDR3 DNA: TGTGCCAGCAGCCCACAGGGGAATAACTATGGCTACACCTTC; CDR3 protein: CASSPQGNNYGYTF
J gene: TRBJ1-2; clone size: NA; D gene: NA; V gene: TRBV3-1; CDR3 DNA: TGTGCCAGCAGCCAAGATCCCTCAAGTAGGGAGCGCACCTTC; CDR3 protein: CASSQDPSSRERTF
J gene: TRBJ2-7; clone size: NA; D gene: NA; V gene: TRBV29-1; CDR3 DNA: TGCAGCGCCCAACCAGGGCGAGAAGACTACGAGCAGTACTTC; CDR3 protein: CSAQPGREDYEQYF
J gene: TRBJ2-2; clone size: few; D gene: NA; V gene: TRBV12-3/TRBV12-4; CDR3 DNA: TGTGCCAGCCCCTCGCTAGTGAACACCGGGGAGCTGTTTTTT; CDR3 protein: CASPSLVNTGELFF
J gene: TRBJ2-1; clone size: few; D gene: TRBD1; V gene: TRBV28; CDR3 DNA: TGTGCCAGCAGTTCCCGGACAGGAGTCTACAATGAGCAGTTCTTC; CDR3 protein: CASSSRTGVYNEQFF
J gene: TRBJ1-1; clone size: few; D gene: TRBD1; V gene: TRBV10-3; CDR3 DNA: TGTGCCATCAGTGGAAGACAGGGGGGCACTGAAGCTTTCTTT; CDR3 protein: CAISGRQGGTEAFF
J gene: TRBJ2-1; clone size: NA; D gene: TRBD1; V gene: TRBV19; CDR3 DNA: TGTGCCAGTAGTGGGACAGCTAACCAAGAGACCCAGTTCTTC; CDR3 protein: CASSGTANQETQFF
J gene: TRBJ1-2; clone size: NA; D gene: TRBD1; V gene: TRBV2; CDR3 DNA: TGTGCCTCGGGACAGACGGGTCGCGGCTACACCTTC; CDR3 protein: CASGQTGRGYTF
J gene: TRBJ1-4; clone size: few; D gene: NA; V gene: TRBV12-3/TRBV12-4; CDR3 DNA: TGTGCCAGCAGTGTAGGCTCCGGATGGGTCCCAACTAATGAAAAACTGTTTTTT; CDR3 protein: CASSVGSGWVPTNEKLFF